This TCR beta chain came from a study of Ad26.COV2.S vaccination and SARS-CoV-2 variants (dated by TCRdb to about 2021). General notes on the study: Donors in the vaccine arm were drawn from COV1001, a multicentre, randomized, double-blind, placebo-controlled phase I-IIa trial testing Ad26.COV2.S in healthy adults. Ad26.COV2.S was given intramuscularly at 5x10^10 or 1x10^11 viral particles, as a single shot or as two shots 56 days apart. TCRbeta repertoire sequencing served as the tool for gauging how specific and how broad the SARS-CoV-2-reactive T cell receptors were following Ad26.COV2.S vaccination. The TCR-sequenced set comprised roughly 30 samples: some 19 Ad26.COV2.S vaccine recipients, 5 placebo recipients and 8 SARS-CoV-2 convalescent individuals. Participants in the trial were split at random into five groups of five each, receiving low-dose or high-dose Ad26.COV2.S once or twice, or else placebo on both occasions. Investigators remained blinded to trial group allocation during experiments and outcome assessment.

After removal of 1 base from V and 4 bases from J, the junction retains 7 bases not matched to a gene. For CDR1 and CDR2, the germline V gene (reference sequence) lists LNHDA and SQIVND. Inclusive of the bounding cysteine and phenylalanine, the CDR3 is 16 residues long. Kept here is only the CDR3 DNA, which spans 48 bases and is read in frame from base 1. Worth noting for this clone: Its binding antigen is unknown. Per-nucleotide qualities are absent, and no much larger clonotype sits a single base away.

The immunoSEQ Assay was used to sequence TCRbeta CDR3 regions. After extraction, genomic DNA underwent amplification by bias-controlled multiplex PCR, followed by high-throughput sequencing. From the authors' description of their analysis: To quantify the absolute abundance of every unique TCRbeta CDR3 region, sequences were collapsed and filtered. T cell fraction was estimated by normalizing TCRbeta template counts to usable DNA, which was measured by amplifying reference genes present in all nucleated cells. Repertoire TCRs were annotated as SARS-CoV-2-specific when V gene, CDR3 amino acid sequence and J gene were exactly matched to a known reactive TCR set. MIRA supplied the reference SARS-CoV-2 TCR set, which was filtered for enrichment in COVID-19-positive ImmuneCODE repertoires so that public or cross-reactive TCRs were removed. Drawing on the MIRA antigens, annotated TCRs were analysed further at the level of specific ORF or position within ORF. Breadth was defined as annotated unique rearrangements over total unique productive rearrangements; depth was the summed frequency of those rearrangements. Two-sided Wilcoxon rank-sum tests were applied when comparing TCR breadth between groups. TCRdb re-hosts the immuneACCESS table, in-frame sequences only. Its copies lack some clones; in the studies checked, an unresolved V gene accounts for under half of them, and the cause for the rest is not known. The V and J calls and clone size come from that table; D and trimming were worked out from the DNA. Recorded for this sample are approximately 280,000 clones; about 90% of them occurred a single time. The ten largest clones take up approximately 3.4% of the sample.

This specimen's treatment or condition label, per the study, means: roughly 20 received Ad26.COV2.S at low or high dose, single or two shots; 5 received placebo; per-sample allocation not given. For vaccine and placebo recipients, the sequenced repertoires came from samples collected on day 63 after the first injection. In Cohort 1b, around 23 adults aged 18-55 years were enrolled at a single site in Boston, USA, between 29 July and 7 August 2020. Ad26.COV2.S was a replication-incompetent adenovirus type 26 vector expressing a prefusion-stabilized SARS-CoV-2 spike protein from the original Wuhan strain. General conclusions and limits of the study: Non-spike TCR breadth was comparable between vaccine and placebo recipients, consistent with the vaccine containing only spike. The authors noted that total T cell responses may have been underestimated by the TCR breadth and depth analyses. After vaccination, spike-specific CD8+ and CD4+ T cell responses were reported to show substantial breadth. Higher spike-specific TCR breadth was observed in Ad26.COV2.S recipients than in placebo recipients (P = 0.0014). Comparing responses between vaccine doses or regimens was not something the study was powered to do.

The sequences come from peripheral blood, collected in a trial of Ad26.COV2.S vaccine versus placebo. The chain couples TRBV19 to TRBJ1-5; the central 7 bases match TRBD1. The clonotype was recovered from a person between 18 and 65 years old who received the Ad26.COV2.S COVID-19 vaccine or a placebo. The sequence in DNA is TGTGCCAGTAGTATAGCGGCAGGGGGGGCTAATCAGCCCCAGCATTTT. Its product reads: CASSIAAGGANQPQHF.